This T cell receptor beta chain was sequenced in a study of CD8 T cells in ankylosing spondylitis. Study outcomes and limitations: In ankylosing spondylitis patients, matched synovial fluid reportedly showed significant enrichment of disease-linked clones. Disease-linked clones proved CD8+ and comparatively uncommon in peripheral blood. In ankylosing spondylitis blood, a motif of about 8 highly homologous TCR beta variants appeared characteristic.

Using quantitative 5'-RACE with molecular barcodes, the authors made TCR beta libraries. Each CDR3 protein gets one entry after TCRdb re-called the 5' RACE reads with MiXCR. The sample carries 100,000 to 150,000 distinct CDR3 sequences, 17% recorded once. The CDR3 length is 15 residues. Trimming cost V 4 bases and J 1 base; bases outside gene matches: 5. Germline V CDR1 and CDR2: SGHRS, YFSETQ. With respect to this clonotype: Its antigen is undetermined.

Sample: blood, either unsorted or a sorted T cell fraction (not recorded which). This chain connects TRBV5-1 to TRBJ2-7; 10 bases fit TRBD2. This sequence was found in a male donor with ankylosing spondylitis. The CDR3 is CASSISSGSSYEQYF. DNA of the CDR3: TGCGCCAGCAGCATCTCTAGCGGGAGTTCCTACGAGCAGTACTTC.